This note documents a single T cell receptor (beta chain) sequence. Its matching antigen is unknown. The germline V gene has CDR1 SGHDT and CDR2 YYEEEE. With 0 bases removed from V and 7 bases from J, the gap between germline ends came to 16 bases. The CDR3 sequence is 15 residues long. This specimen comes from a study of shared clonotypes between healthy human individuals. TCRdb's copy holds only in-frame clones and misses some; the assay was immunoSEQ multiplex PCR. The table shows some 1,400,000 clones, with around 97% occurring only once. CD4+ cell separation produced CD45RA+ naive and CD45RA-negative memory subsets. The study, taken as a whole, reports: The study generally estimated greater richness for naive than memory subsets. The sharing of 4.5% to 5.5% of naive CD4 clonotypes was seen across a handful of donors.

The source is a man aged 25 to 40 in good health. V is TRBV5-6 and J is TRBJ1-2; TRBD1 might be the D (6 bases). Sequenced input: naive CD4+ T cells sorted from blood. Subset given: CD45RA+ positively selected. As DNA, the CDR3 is TGTGCCAGCAGCTTGGTGGACAGACCAATGTCTGGCTACACCTTC. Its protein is CASSLVDRPMSGYTF.